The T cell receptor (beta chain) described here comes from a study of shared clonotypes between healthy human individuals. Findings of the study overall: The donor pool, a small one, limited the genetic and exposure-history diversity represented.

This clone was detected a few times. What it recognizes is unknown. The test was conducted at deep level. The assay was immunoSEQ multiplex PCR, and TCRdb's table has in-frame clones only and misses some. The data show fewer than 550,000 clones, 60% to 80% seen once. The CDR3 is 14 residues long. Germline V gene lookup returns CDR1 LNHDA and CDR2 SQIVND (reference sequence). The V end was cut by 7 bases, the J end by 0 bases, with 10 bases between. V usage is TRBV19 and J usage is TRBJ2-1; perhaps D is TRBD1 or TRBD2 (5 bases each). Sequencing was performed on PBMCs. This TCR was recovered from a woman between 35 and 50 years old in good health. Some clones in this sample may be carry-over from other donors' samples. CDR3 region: CASNPGPSYNEQFF. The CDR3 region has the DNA TGTGCCAGTAATCCGGGACCCTCCTACAATGAGCAGTTCTTC.